The 20 T cell receptor beta chains in this list originate from one sample, sequenced in a study of blood T cell repertoires in COVID-19 (TCRdb year 2020). The method was the immunoSEQ multiplex PCR assay. Not all clones reach the TCRdb copy of this immuneACCESS table, which keeps in-frame sequences only. Checked studies attribute under half of the gap to unresolved V genes and leave the rest unexplained. Within this sample are roughly 150,000 clones, with 84% of them counted one time only. Of the sample, over 8% is held by the ten largest clones. Material: peripheral blood. These receptors came from a woman aged 45-65 years with acute or convalescent COVID-19.

This sequence joins TRBV5-4 and TRBJ1-2; D gene unclear. The V gene's germline CDR1 is SGHNT and CDR2 YYREEE (reference sequence). The CDR3 extends over 14 amino acids. The ends were cut back, 5 bases at V and 0 bases at J, with 11 bases in the middle. The CDR3: CASRRQDSNYGYTF. CDR3 nucleotide sequence: TGTGCCAGCAGGCGTCAGGATTCTAACTATGGCTACACCTTC.

V and J are TRBV19 and TRBJ2-7, with a tentative D call TRBD1 (5 bases). Germline V gene sequence: CDR1 LNHDA, CDR2 SQIVND (reference sequence). The V end lost 6 bases, the J end lost 5 bases, and 14 bases lay between the germline ends. This CDR3 region has 13 residues. CDR3 sequence (DNA): TGTGCCAGTAGGTCAGGGTCGAGAAACGAGCAGTACTTC. Its protein product is CASRSGSRNEQYF.

The chain employs TRBV30 and TRBJ1-2; D gene ambiguous. Trimming cost V 6 bases and J 14 bases, with 19 bases left between them. Germline lookup yields CDR1 GTSNPN and CDR2 SVGIG (reference sequence). CDR3 length equals 11 residues. The CDR3, as DNA: TGTGCCTGTGACATCCAATGGTCGAGTACCTTC. The encoded protein is CACDIQWSSTF.

In this sample, this clone turned up a few times. The chain combines TRBV6-4 with TRBJ1-1, with TRBD1 matching 8 bases. J lost 4 bases, V lost 6 bases, and 7 bases had no gene match. The germline V gene has CDR1 MRHNA and CDR2 SNTAGT. The CDR3 totals 14 residues. CDR3 sequence reads: CASRLTGDGTEAFF. CDR3 in DNA: TGTGCCAGCAGATTGACAGGGGACGGCACTGAAGCTTTCTTT.

As to this clone: The same CDR3 arises from other DNA sequences in this sample as well. V usage is TRBV3-1 (or the pseudogene TRBV3-2) and J usage is TRBJ1-1; tentatively, D is TRBD1 (6 bases). Germline V gene data show CDR1 as LGHDT and CDR2 as YNNKEL (reference sequence). This CDR3 has 14 residues. The germline V and J ends were trimmed by 1 base and 1 base, with 7 bases remaining between them. The CDR3 DNA reads as TGTGCCAGCAGCCAAGCAGGGGCGAACACTGAAGCTTTCTTT. As protein: CASSQAGANTEAFF.

V usage is TRBV28 and J usage is TRBJ2-5; D might be TRBD2 (5 bases). Trimming left V 5 bases short and J 5 bases short, with 21 bases between. The CDR3 totals 16 residues. Germline V gives CDR1 MDHEN, CDR2 SYDVKM. CDR3: CASSRRLLGERETQYF. CDR3 bases: TGTGCCAGCAGTAGGCGCCTACTGGGAGAGCGGGAGACCCAGTACTTC.

The chain recombines TRBV5-8 with TRBJ1-1, with 7 bases identical to TRBD1. After removal of 2 bases from V and 2 bases from J, the junction contained 6 bases not matched to a gene. Germline V lookup: CDR1 SGHTS, CDR2 YDEGEE. The CDR3 totals 15 residues. CDR3 nucleotide sequence: TGTGCCAGCAGCTTCGTCGGGACAGCTAACACTGAAGCTTTCTTT. This sequence encodes CASSFVGTANTEAFF.

This clone was recorded only once. The rearrangement joins TRBV6-4 to TRBJ2-2; no definite D call. Per the germline V gene, CDR1 is MRHNA and CDR2 is SNTAGT. This CDR3 spans 14 amino acids. Trimming cost V 8 bases and J 0 bases, with 10 bases left between them. The CDR3 here is CASSGNSNTGELFF. The CDR3 DNA sequence: TGTGCCAGCTCTGGTAACTCGAACACCGGGGAGCTGTTTTTT.

This sequence joins TRBV28 and TRBJ1-6; D perhaps matches TRBD1 (5 bases). Germline CDR1 is MDHEN and CDR2 is SYDVKM. Trimming left V 2 bases short and J 5 bases short, with 10 bases between. CDR3 length: 15 residues. The CDR3 sequence: CASSLPDSHNSPLHF. In DNA, the CDR3 is TGTGCCAGCAGTTTACCTGACAGCCATAATTCACCCCTCCACTTT. The entire variable domain, with the rest obtained from reference TRBV28 and TRBJ1-6, is as follows: DVKVTQSSRYLVKRTGEKVFLECVQDMDHENMFWYRQDPGLGLRLIYFSYDVKMKEKGDIPEGYSVSREKKERFSLILESASTNQTSMYLCASSLPDSHNSPLHFGNGTRLTVT.

The chain couples TRBV6-1 to TRBJ2-3; 7 nucleotides match TRBD2. This CDR3 has 21 residues. V shed 0 bases and J 0 bases; nucleotides not matched to a gene: 18. Per the germline V gene, CDR1 is MNHNS and CDR2 is SASEGT. The chain's CDR3 is CASSEASGEGGFLSSTDTQYF. CDR3 in DNA: TGTGCCAGCAGTGAAGCGTCCGGGGAGGGAGGATTTTTGAGCAGCACAGATACGCAGTATTTT.

This chain links TRBV4-3 with TRBJ2-1; a weak D match, TRBD1 (6 bases). Germline V gene sequence: CDR1 LGHNA, CDR2 YSLEER. The germline V and J ends were trimmed by 4 bases and 4 bases, with 17 bases remaining between them. There are 16 residues in the CDR3. The chain's CDR3 is CASSLGAQGLYNEQFF. CDR3 coding DNA: TGCGCCAGCAGCCTAGGTGCCCAGGGGTTATACAATGAGCAGTTCTTC.

The chain carries TRBV2 and TRBJ2-2, with TRBD1 as a possible D gene (6 bases). V lost 4 bases and J 4 bases, leaving 10 bases between the germline ends. This CDR3 contains 14 residues. Germline CDR1 is SNHLY and CDR2 is FYNNEI. DNA for the CDR3: TGTGCCAGCAGTGGGGACAAGGGCACCGGGGAGCTGTTTTTT. Encoded protein: CASSGDKGTGELFF.

The chain links TRBV2 to TRBJ1-5; D not certain. V lost 2 bases to trimming and J lost 0 bases, with 11 bases between them. The CDR3 runs 16 residues. CDR1 SNHLY and CDR2 FYNNEI come from the germline V gene. CDR3 nucleotide sequence: TGTGCCAGCAGTGAATGGGCAGATTATAGCAATCAGCCCCAGCATTTT. Protein product: CASSEWADYSNQPQHF.

The CDR3 reads CASIDSYNEQFF. The CDR3 DNA sequence: TGTGCCAGCATCGACAGTTACAATGAGCAGTTCTTC. The chain combines TRBV7-9 with TRBJ2-1, with D tentatively TRBD1 (5 bases). V was pared by 7 bases and J by 4 bases, with 8 bases between. Germline CDR1 is SEHNR and CDR2 is FQNEAQ (reference sequence). This CDR3 contains 12 residues.

The rearrangement uses TRBV5-4 and TRBJ2-5; 14 nucleotides line up with TRBD2. The germline gives CDR1 SGHNT, CDR2 YYREEE (reference sequence). V was pared by 4 bases and J by 6 bases, with 8 bases of the junction left unmatched. This CDR3 region has 16 residues. CDR3 protein: CASSQTSGGVLKTQYF. CDR3 coding DNA: TGTGCCAGCAGCCAGACTAGCGGGGGGGTTTTAAAGACCCAGTACTTC. Based on the CDR3 plus reference TRBV5-4 and TRBJ2-5, the full variable domain is ETGVTQSPTHLIKTRGQQVTLRCSSQSGHNTVSWYQQALGQGPQFIFQYYREEENGRGNFPPRFSGLQFPNYSSELNVNALELDDSALYLCASSQTSGGVLKTQYFGPGTRLLVL.

This chain uses TRBV3-1 (or the pseudogene TRBV3-2) with TRBJ2-7; possibly TRBD2 for D (5 bases). The ends were cut back, 1 base at V and 7 bases at J, with 17 bases in the middle. CDR1 is LGHDT and CDR2 is YNNKEL in the germline V gene (reference sequence). The CDR3 totals 15 residues. The DNA for the CDR3 is TGTGCCAGCAGCCAAGCCCCTAGCTCCCGCCAGGAGCAGTACTTC. It yields the protein CASSQAPSSRQEQYF.

Remarks on this clone: This CDR3 is also generated by other DNA sequences in the sample. The V call is TRBV29-1, the J call TRBJ1-5, with D maybe TRBD1 (5 bases). Trimming removed 4 bases from V and 7 bases from J, with 11 bases in between. The CDR3 spans 12 residues. Germline V gene data show CDR1 as SQVTM and CDR2 as ANQGSEA. The CDR3 region is CSVGGGGQPQHF. The CDR3 DNA follows: TGCAGCGTTGGTGGGGGGGGGCAGCCCCAGCATTTT.

Worth noting for this clone: The identical CDR3 is also encoded by other nucleotide sequences in the sample. This chain connects TRBV19 to TRBJ2-7, with 8 positions matching TRBD1. This CDR3 comprises 13 residues. Trimming took 4 bases from V and 3 from J; bases not matched to a gene: 2. Germline CDR1 LNHDA, CDR2 SQIVND (reference sequence). CDR3 sequence: CASSSTGGYEQYF. The CDR3 nucleotides are TGTGCCAGTAGTAGCACAGGGGGCTACGAGCAGTACTTC.

This chain links TRBV10-3 with TRBJ2-1; perhaps TRBD2 as D (5 bases). V lost 3 bases to trimming and J lost 8 bases, with 11 bases between them. The CDR3 is 13 amino acids. Germline V gene sequence: CDR1 ENHRY, CDR2 SYGVKD. The DNA for the CDR3 is TGTGCCATCAGTGAACACAAGGGAGATGAGCAGTTCTTC. This gives the protein CAISEHKGDEQFF.

This clone was detected only once. The rearrangement joins TRBV5-4 to TRBJ2-3, with a tentative D call TRBD1 (5 bases). CDR3 size: 14 residues. Germline V lookup: CDR1 SGHNT, CDR2 YYREEE (reference sequence). The germline V and J ends were trimmed by 5 bases and 0 bases, with 10 bases remaining between them. CDR3 in DNA: TGTGCCAGCAGGGGGCAGGGAAGCACAGATACGCAGTATTTT. Protein product: CASRGQGSTDTQYF.